This TCR beta chain is from a study of OX40 agonist ivuxolimab in advanced cancers. Study overall: The diagnoses of dose-escalation patients were hepatocellular carcinoma, melanoma, renal cell or head and neck cancer. Broader study findings: At 0.1 to 3.0 mg/kg and by week 6, clonal expansion occurred in CD4+ and CD8+ blood T cells.

Sequenced by immunoSEQ multiplex PCR; TCRdb stores in-frame clones only, minus some. This sample has almost 70,000 clones, with 90% found just once. The V segment lost 4 bases and the J segment 4 bases; nucleotides outside the gene matches: 5. Per germline, CDR1 KGHSH and CDR2 LQKENI. The CDR3 has 15 residues. Blood sampling was done at baseline, cycle 4 day 1, and cycle 7 day 1. Remarks on this clone: Its antigen is as yet unknown.

The source of this sequence is an adult with an advanced solid tumor such as melanoma, head and neck, liver or kidney cancer. The chain links TRBV18 to TRBJ2-3; 10 positions agree with TRBD2. Sequenced here: CD4+ or CD8+ T cells sorted from blood, sampled in a trial of the OX40 agonist ivuxolimab. CDR3 in amino acids: CASSRASGSSDTQYF. The CDR3 DNA reads as TGTGCCAGCTCACGTGCTAGCGGGAGCTCAGATACGCAGTATTTT.